This T cell receptor (beta chain) emerged from a study of PD-L1 blockade in urothelial cancer. Study in general: Intravenous atezolizumab, 1,200 mg every 3 weeks, was begun by patients around 2014. Median T cell yield from blood was roughly 140,000.

Spiking of synthetic TCR analog templates was performed in each PCR. Sequencing was performed with immunoSEQ multiplex PCR; in TCRdb, only in-frame clones are kept and a portion is missing. The table includes more than 35,000 clones, more than 75% detected once. The germline V gene has CDR1 SEHNR and CDR2 FQNEAQ (reference sequence). The CDR3 covers 17 residues. V was clipped by 7 bases and J by 4 bases; unmatched bases: 15. The sequence was obtained from a man aged 65 to 79 with urothelial cancer. The starting material was PBMCs, obtained around atezolizumab (anti-PD-L1) treatment. J is TRBJ2-2 and V is TRBV7-9; TRBD2 aligns across 7 bases. The CDR3 nucleotides are TGTGCCAGCACCGAACTCGGCGGGAGCAGCGCCACCGGGGAGCTGTTTTTT. Its protein is CASTELGGSSATGELFF.